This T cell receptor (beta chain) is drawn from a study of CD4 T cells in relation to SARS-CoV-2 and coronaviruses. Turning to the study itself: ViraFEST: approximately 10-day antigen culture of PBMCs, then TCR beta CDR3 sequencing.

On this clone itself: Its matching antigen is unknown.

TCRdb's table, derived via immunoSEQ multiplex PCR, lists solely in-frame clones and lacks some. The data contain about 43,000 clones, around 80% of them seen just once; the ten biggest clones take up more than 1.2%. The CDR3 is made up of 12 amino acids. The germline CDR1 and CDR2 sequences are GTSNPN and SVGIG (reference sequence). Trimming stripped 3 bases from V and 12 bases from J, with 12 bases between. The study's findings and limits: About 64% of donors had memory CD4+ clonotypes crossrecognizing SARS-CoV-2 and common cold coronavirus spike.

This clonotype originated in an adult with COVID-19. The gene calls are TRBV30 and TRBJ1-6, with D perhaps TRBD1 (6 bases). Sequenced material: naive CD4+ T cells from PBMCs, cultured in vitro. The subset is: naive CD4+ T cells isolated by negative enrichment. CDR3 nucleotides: TGTGCCTGGAGCCAGGGGAACGTACCCCTCCACTTT. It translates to CAWSQGNVPLHF.